Presented here are 30 T cell receptor beta chains from one specimen sequenced in a study of CD8 T cells in Susac syndrome. Random hexamers were used to reverse transcribe an amount of roughly 0.5 to 1 ug RNA. Each CDR3 protein gets one entry after TCRdb re-called the immunoSEQ multiplex PCR reads with MiXCR. Here the sample spans approximately 110,000 distinct CDR3 sequences, about 95% being singletons. Sequenced material: CD4+ T cells from PBMCs. The origin of the receptors is a human donor in good health.

The chain is built from TRBV11-2 and TRBJ2-7; 7 bases fit TRBD2. V lost 2 bases and J lost 2; bases outside the gene matches: 12. Germline V gives CDR1 SGHAT, CDR2 FQNNGV. The CDR3 is 17 residues long. Here the CDR3 reads CASSLISGGRQTYEQYF. The CDR3 region has the DNA TGTGCCAGCAGCTTAATATCCGGGGGGAGGCAGACCTACGAGCAGTACTTC.

This clonotype was seen once. CDR3 DNA sequence: TGTGCCAGCAGCCCACAGCGACCTAGCACAGATACGCAGTATTTT. It encodes CASSPQRPSTDTQYF. The chain combines TRBV7-2 with TRBJ2-3; D not certain. Germline lookup yields CDR1 SGHTA and CDR2 FQGNSA. Between the trimmed V and J ends, which lost 5 bases and 0 bases, there was a span of 12 bases. The length of the CDR3 is 15 residues.

This clonotype came up once. The gene calls are TRBV5-1 and TRBJ2-1; 11 nucleotides line up with TRBD2. The CDR3 length is 15 residues. Looked up from germline, CDR1 is SGHRS and CDR2 is YFSETQ. V lost 3 bases to trimming and J lost 2 bases; unmatched junction nucleotides: 1. In DNA form, the CDR3 reads TGCGCCAGCAGCTCGGGACTAGCGGCCTACAATGAGCAGTTCTTC. Protein sequence: CASSSGLAAYNEQFF.

The V call is TRBV6-1, the J call TRBJ1-1, with a tentative D call TRBD1 (5 bases). In germline, CDR1 is MNHNS, CDR2 SASEGT. Deletions cut 6 bases from V and 1 base from J, with 15 bases between. The CDR3 consists of 15 residues. CDR3 nucleotides: TGTGCCAGCAGACCGACATGGGGACCGAACACTGAAGCTTTCTTT. Its protein product is CASRPTWGPNTEAFF.

This chain uses TRBV29-1 with TRBJ1-1, with D maybe TRBD1 (6 bases). Trimming cost V 5 bases and J 2 bases, with 9 bases left between them. From germline, CDR1 is SQVTM and CDR2 ANQGSEA. This CDR3 is built from 12 residues. CDR3 protein: CSVRGKNTEAFF. The DNA for the CDR3 is TGCAGCGTTAGGGGGAAAAACACTGAAGCTTTCTTT.

The chain recombines TRBV20-1 with TRBJ2-3; 9 nucleotides align to TRBD2. The CDR3 consists of 15 residues. Germline lookup yields CDR1 DFQATT and CDR2 SNEGSKA (reference sequence). V lost 3 bases and J lost 0; bases outside the gene matches: 4. The CDR3: CSASPSGTSTDTQYF. The CDR3 region has the DNA TGCAGTGCTAGCCCTAGCGGGACTAGCACAGATACGCAGTATTTT.

The rearrangement uses TRBV24-1 and TRBJ2-2; no reliable D call. The CDR3 sequence is 13 residues long. Germline values: CDR1 KGHDR, CDR2 SFDVKD. Between the trimmed V and J ends, which lost 5 bases and 0 bases, there was a span of 3 bases. This chain's CDR3 is CATSAPNTGELFF. The CDR3 DNA reads as TGTGCCACCAGTGCTCCGAACACCGGGGAGCTGTTTTTT.

This rearrangement joins TRBV7-9 to TRBJ2-7, with TRBD2 matching 7 bases. CDR1 and CDR2 from the germline V gene are SEHNR and FQNEAQ (reference sequence). CDR3 length: 14 residues. J gave up 7 bases and V 3 bases, and 9 bases lay outside the gene matches. This CDR3 reads CASSFVAGADEQYF. The CDR3 DNA sequence: TGTGCCAGCAGCTTCGTCGCGGGAGCGGATGAGCAGTACTTC.

CDR3 nucleotide sequence: TGTGCCTGTGTCGGGACCACAGATACGCAGTATTTT. This gives the protein CACVGTTDTQYF. The chain joins TRBV6-1 to TRBJ2-3; D tentatively fits TRBD1 or TRBD2 (5 bases each). The CDR3 is 12 amino acids. V was shortened by 11 bases and J by 2 bases, with 11 bases between the two germline ends. Germline-derived CDR1 and CDR2 are MNHNS and SASEGT.

This clonotype was counted once. The chain is built from TRBV2 and TRBJ2-7; weak D call: TRBD1 (6 bases). Trimming cost V 7 bases and J 0 bases, with 10 bases left between them. CDR1 SNHLY and CDR2 FYNNEI come from the germline V gene. The CDR3 is made up of 13 amino acids. CDR3 bases: TGTGCCAGCACCTGGGGACACTCCTACGAGCAGTACTTC. Translation gives CASTWGHSYEQYF.

V gene TRBV5-1 combines with J gene TRBJ1-3; no definite D call. Trimming stripped 4 bases from V and 2 bases from J, with 16 bases between. Looked up from germline, CDR1 is SGHRS and CDR2 is YFSETQ. This CDR3 region has 16 residues. The CDR3 region is CASSVGRSATGNTIYF. DNA of the CDR3: TGCGCCAGCAGCGTTGGTAGGAGTGCGACTGGAAACACCATATATTTT.

The rearrangement links TRBV2 to TRBJ1-2; no clear D. CDR1 is SNHLY, CDR2 FYNNEI, per germline. The CDR3 extends over 12 amino acids. Trimming shortened V by 4 bases and J by 4 bases, and 7 bases separated the two germline ends. The chain's CDR3 is CASSGQIYGYTF. DNA of the CDR3: TGTGCCAGCAGTGGGCAGATCTATGGCTACACCTTC.

The V and J genes are TRBV24-1 and TRBJ2-2; D is undetermined. The V end lost 4 bases, the J end lost 6 bases, and 5 bases lay between the germline ends. In germline, CDR1 is KGHDR, CDR2 SFDVKD. The CDR3 has 12 amino acids. CDR3 nucleotides: TGTGCCACCAGTGAAGGGTCCGGGGAGCTGTTTTTT. Its protein is CATSEGSGELFF.

The rearrangement uses TRBV7-9 and TRBJ2-7, with 11 nucleotides matching TRBD2. Germline CDR1 and CDR2: SEHNR and FQNEAQ (reference sequence). The CDR3 loop spans 16 amino acids. V trimming: 4 bases; J trimming: 1 base; junction bases outside the gene matches: 6. The DNA for the CDR3 is TGTGCCAGCAGCTACGGGACTAGCGGACGGTCCTACGAGCAGTACTTC. Encoded protein: CASSYGTSGRSYEQYF.

The chain is built from TRBV7-6 and TRBJ2-1; 8 nucleotides agree with TRBD1. The V gene's germline CDR1 is SGHVS and CDR2 FNYEAQ. V trimming: 7 bases; J trimming: 5 bases; junction bases outside the gene matches: 7. The CDR3 has 14 residues. The CDR3 coding sequence is TGTGCCAGCACCTCTCGGACAGGGAACAATGAGCAGTTCTTC. Its translation: CASTSRTGNNEQFF.

V and J are TRBV7-6 and TRBJ2-5, with D uncertain. The germline CDR1 and CDR2 sequences are SGHVS and FNYEAQ. Trimming pared 0 bases from V and 4 bases from J, leaving 9 bases between. The CDR3 sequence is 14 residues long. DNA of the CDR3: TGTGCCAGCAGCTTAGCGCTGGGTGGAGAGACCCAGTACTTC. It is translated as CASSLALGGETQYF.

The chain joins TRBV30 to TRBJ1-1; D gene ambiguous. V gave up 6 bases and J gave up 1 base, with 12 bases separating them. The CDR3 is 13 amino acids. CDR1 GTSNPN and CDR2 SVGIG come from the germline V gene (reference sequence). In DNA form, the CDR3 reads TGTGCCTGCTCTCTAGAGAGGAACACTGAAGCTTTCTTT. It specifies CACSLERNTEAFF.

The CDR3, as DNA: TGTGCCAGCAGTGAATCGGGCGGGAGTAGCTCTGGGGCCAACGTCCTGACTTTC. This encodes CASSESGGSSSGANVLTF. The V gene is TRBV25-1, the J gene TRBJ2-6, with 7 nucleotides matching TRBD2. The CDR3 runs to 18 residues. Trimming at V came to 1 base and at J to 0 bases, leaving 6 bases not matched to a gene. Germline V gene lookup returns CDR1 MGHDK and CDR2 SYGVNS. The variable domain in full, with the rest retrieved from reference TRBV25-1 and TRBJ2-6, is EADIYQTPRYLVIGTGKKITLECSQTMGHDKMYWYQQDPGMELHLIHYSYGVNSTEKGDLSSESTVSRIRTEHFPLTLESARPSHTSQYLCASSESGGSSSGANVLTFGAGSRLTVL.

This chain joins TRBV7-9 and TRBJ2-7, with a weak D call TRBD2 (5 bases). This CDR3 is built from 15 residues. Germline V gene lookup returns CDR1 SEHNR and CDR2 FQNEAQ (reference sequence). With 1 base removed from V and 8 bases from J, the gap between germline ends came to 18 bases. CDR3 in DNA: TGTGCCAGCAGCTTAGTAGGCGGACTGCCCTCCAAGCAGTACTTC. As protein: CASSLVGGLPSKQYF.

The CDR3 coding sequence is TGTGCCAGCTCACCGGGTGGGGCCAACGTCCTGACTTTC. Its translation: CASSPGGANVLTF. The chain has TRBV18 and TRBJ2-6, with D hard to call. The CDR3 is 13 amino acids. CDR1 is KGHSH and CDR2 is LQKENI in the germline V gene. Trimming removed 3 bases at V and 3 bases at J, with 3 bases between. Together with reference TRBV18 and TRBJ2-6, the CDR3 gives the full variable domain: NAGVMQNPRHLVRRRGQEARLRCSPMKGHSHVYWYRQLPEEGLKFMVYLQKENIIDESGMPKERFSAEFPKEGPSILRIQQVVRGDSAAYFCASSPGGANVLTFGAGSRLTVL.

The CDR3 coding sequence is TGTGCCAGCAGCAGAACAGGTCCCACAGATACGCAGTATTTT. Protein: CASSRTGPTDTQYF. The chain is built from TRBV7-2 and TRBJ2-3; D is possibly TRBD1 (5 bases). CDR3 length equals 14 residues. Trimming left V 5 bases short and J 2 bases short, with 11 bases between. The germline V gene has CDR1 SGHTA and CDR2 FQGNSA.

The chain joins TRBV4-1 to TRBJ2-3, with TRBD1 matching 7 bases. J was trimmed by 5 bases and V by 5 bases; bases with no gene match: 10. The CDR3 loop spans 15 amino acids. CDR1 and CDR2 (germline): MGHRA, YSYEKL. CDR3 protein: CASSFDRASRDTQYF. The CDR3, as DNA: TGCGCCAGCAGCTTCGACAGGGCAAGTAGAGATACGCAGTATTTT.

Only one count was recorded for this clonotype. The chain joins TRBV7-9 to TRBJ1-1; a possible D gene is TRBD1 (6 bases). V lost 5 bases and J lost 0, with 19 bases in between. The germline V gene encodes CDR1 SEHNR and CDR2 FQNEAQ (reference sequence). This CDR3 region has 17 residues. In DNA, the CDR3 is TGTGCCAGCAGCAAATTTCTCCTCAGGGGACTGAACACTGAAGCTTTCTTT. As protein: CASSKFLLRGLNTEAFF.

This clonotype was recorded once. V usage is TRBV5-1 and J usage is TRBJ2-7, with D maybe TRBD2 (5 bases). Germline CDR1 SGHRS, CDR2 YFSETQ. The CDR3 length is 14 residues. V lost 5 bases to trimming and J lost 2 bases, with 14 bases between them. CDR3 in amino acids: CASRPRGQTYEQYF. Here the CDR3 DNA reads TGCGCCAGCAGGCCGCGCGGGCAAACCTACGAGCAGTACTTC.

The chain recombines TRBV11-2 with TRBJ2-5; no reliable D call. Trimming left V 8 bases short and J 2 bases short, with 12 bases between. This CDR3 region has 13 residues. The germline gives CDR1 SGHAT, CDR2 FQNNGV. Written as DNA, the CDR3 is TGTGCCAGCGCTATAGGCCTACAAGAGACCCAGTACTTC. Translating gives CASAIGLQETQYF.

A single count supports this clonotype. This chain joins TRBV24-1 and TRBJ1-2, with D uncertain. The V and J ends lost 2 bases and 4 bases respectively, with 10 bases between them. CDR1 KGHDR and CDR2 SFDVKD come from the germline V gene. The CDR3 consists of 14 residues. This CDR3 reads CATSDSRSLYGYTF. The CDR3 DNA reads TGTGCCACCAGTGATTCTAGGTCTCTCTATGGCTACACCTTC.

This clonotype has a handful of counts. The CDR3 spells CASSPRGGPQETQYF. DNA for the CDR3: TGTGCCAGCAGCCCCAGGGGGGGCCCCCAAGAGACCCAGTACTTC. The chain is built from TRBV7-9 and TRBJ2-5; D could derive from TRBD1 or TRBD2 (7 bases each). The germline V gene encodes CDR1 SEHNR and CDR2 FQNEAQ (reference sequence). Trimming stripped 5 bases from V and 1 base from J, with 14 bases between. There are 15 residues in the CDR3.

This sequence joins TRBV21-1 and TRBJ2-2; TRBD2 was called by the table and not checked on the DNA. TRBV21-1 is marked as a pseudogene. The CDR3 is 18 residues long. CDR3 protein: CASSKVMSGIMNTGELFF. Here the CDR3 DNA reads TGTGCCAGCAGCAAAGTAATGAGCGGGATAATGAACACCGGGGAGCTGTTTTTT.

V usage is TRBV2 and J usage is TRBJ2-2; TRBD1 agrees at 9 bases. Germline V lookup: CDR1 SNHLY, CDR2 FYNNEI. The CDR3 has 15 residues. The junction had 7 bases not matched to a gene; V was cut back by 8 bases and J by 3 bases. CDR3 nucleotides: TGTGCCAGCCGAGGACAGGGGATAGACACCGGGGAGCTGTTTTTT. Translated, it gives CASRGQGIDTGELFF.

This sequence joins TRBV7-6 and TRBJ2-1, with TRBD2 as a possible D gene (5 bases). V was trimmed by 5 bases and J by 0 bases, leaving 20 bases between them. CDR3 length: 18 amino acids. Germline V gene lookup returns CDR1 SGHVS and CDR2 FNYEAQ. The chain's CDR3 is CASSRPTVAPSSYNEQFF. The CDR3 DNA sequence: TGTGCCAGCAGCCGCCCCACCGTAGCGCCGAGCTCCTACAATGAGCAGTTCTTC.